This T cell receptor beta chain was recovered during a study of blood T cell repertoires in COVID-19. Per germline, CDR1 LNHNV and CDR2 YYDKDF (reference sequence). V shed 5 bases, J shed 4 bases, and the junction held 20 bases outside the gene matches. The CDR3 is 20 amino acids. TCRdb keeps only in-frame clones here, not all; method: immunoSEQ multiplex PCR. The data contain approximately 140,000 clones, around 81% of them singletons. This TCR was sampled from a human donor in a cohort sampled during active COVID-19. Sequencing used peripheral blood. The chain employs TRBV15 and TRBJ2-2; 9 nucleotides match TRBD2. CDR3 region: CATSPTGRATRREGTGELFF. The DNA of the CDR3 is TGTGCCACCAGCCCCACCGGGAGGGCAACGCGGCGGGAGGGCACCGGGGAGCTGTTTTTT.